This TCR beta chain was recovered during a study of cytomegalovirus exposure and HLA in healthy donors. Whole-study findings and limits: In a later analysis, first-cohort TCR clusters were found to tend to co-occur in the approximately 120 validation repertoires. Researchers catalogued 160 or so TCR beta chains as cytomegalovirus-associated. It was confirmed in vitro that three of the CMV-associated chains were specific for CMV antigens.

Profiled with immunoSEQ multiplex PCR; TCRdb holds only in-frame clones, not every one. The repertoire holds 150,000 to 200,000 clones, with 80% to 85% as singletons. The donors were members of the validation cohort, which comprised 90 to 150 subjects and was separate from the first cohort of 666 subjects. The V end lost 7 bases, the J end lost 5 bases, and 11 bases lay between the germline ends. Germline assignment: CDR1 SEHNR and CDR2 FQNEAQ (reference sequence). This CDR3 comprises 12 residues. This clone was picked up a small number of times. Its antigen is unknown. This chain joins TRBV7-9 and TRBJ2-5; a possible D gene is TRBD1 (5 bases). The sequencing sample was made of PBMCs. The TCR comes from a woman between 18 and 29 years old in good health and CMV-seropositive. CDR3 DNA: TGTGCCAGCACCGACAGTTGGGAGACCCAGTACTTC. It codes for CASTDSWETQYF.